One and the same sample provided the 8 T cell receptor beta chains below, sequenced in a study of cytomegalovirus exposure and HLA in healthy donors. Amplification used 60 Vbeta primers and 13 Jbeta primers. The protocol was immunoSEQ multiplex PCR, while the TCRdb copy is restricted to in-frame clones and leaves out a portion. The repertoire holds approximately 180,000 clones, 81% seen once, with approximately 2% in the top ten. Sequenced sample: PBMCs. The source is a man aged 18 to 30 in good health and CMV-seronegative.

The V gene is TRBV4-2, the J gene TRBJ1-5, with 9 bases that match TRBD1. CDR3 length: 18 residues. The germline CDR1 and CDR2 sequences are LGHNA and YNFKEQ. J gave up 0 bases and V 4 bases, and 10 bases lay outside the gene matches. The CDR3 loop is CASSPRDRGTFSNQPQHF. CDR3 nucleotides: TGTGCCAGCAGCCCACGAGACAGGGGGACGTTTAGCAATCAGCCCCAGCATTTT.

This rearrangement joins TRBV4-1 to TRBJ2-3, with D possibly TRBD1 on 6 matching bases. Trimming left V 6 bases short and J 6 bases short, with 13 bases between. CDR1 MGHRA and CDR2 YSYEKL come from the germline V gene. This CDR3 region has 13 residues. The CDR3 DNA follows: TGCGCCAGCAGACCACAGGGAGTGGATACGCAGTATTTT. Amino acid sequence: CASRPQGVDTQYF.

As concerns this clone: Other nucleotide sequences in the sample specify the same CDR3. This chain connects TRBV28 to TRBJ1-1, with D perhaps TRBD1 (6 bases). Germline loops: CDR1 MDHEN, CDR2 SYDVKM. The CDR3 totals 14 residues. V was clipped by 4 bases and J by 1 base, with 10 bases between them. In nucleotides, the CDR3 is TGTGCCAGCAGTTCTGGACAGCCGAACACTGAAGCTTTCTTT. Amino acid sequence: CASSSGQPNTEAFF.

This clone was picked up a small number of times. The rearrangement joins TRBV4-3 to TRBJ2-3; 7 positions match TRBD2. The CDR3 totals 15 residues. Germline V gene lookup returns CDR1 LGHNA and CDR2 YSLEER. V dropped 2 bases and J dropped 4; count of bases not matched to a gene: 6. In nucleotides, the CDR3 is TGCGCCAGCAGCCAAACCGGGGGGATTGCAGATACGCAGTATTTT. Its protein product is CASSQTGGIADTQYF.

V is TRBV29-1 and J is TRBJ1-1, with 8 bases matching TRBD1. Germline loops: CDR1 SQVTM, CDR2 ANQGSEA. This CDR3 comprises 14 residues. The V segment lost 6 bases and the J segment 1 base; nucleotides outside the gene matches: 7. The CDR3 sequence: CSVGTGRPNTEAFF. For the CDR3, the DNA is TGCAGCGTCGGGACAGGCCGGCCGAACACTGAAGCTTTCTTT. Drawing the rest from reference TRBV29-1 and TRBJ1-1, the complete variable domain is SAVISQKPSRDICQRGTSLTIQCQVDSQVTMMFWYRQQPGQSLTLIATANQGSEATYESGFVIDKFPISRPNLTFSTLTVSNMSPEDSSIYLCSVGTGRPNTEAFFGQGTRLTVV.

The chain is built from TRBV10-2 and TRBJ1-5; D perhaps matches TRBD1 (5 bases). Between the trimmed V and J ends, which lost 2 bases and 4 bases, there was a span of 9 bases. Germline lookup yields CDR1 WSHSY and CDR2 SAAADI. The CDR3 length is 14 residues. This CDR3 reads CASSENGGNQPQHF. In nucleotides, the CDR3 is TGCGCCAGCAGTGAGAACGGGGGGAATCAGCCCCAGCATTTT.

V usage is TRBV6-5 and J usage is TRBJ2-7; weak D call: TRBD2 (5 bases). Trimming removed 3 bases from V and 0 bases from J, with 9 bases in between. In germline, CDR1 is MNHEY, CDR2 SVGAGI. The CDR3 covers 14 residues. The CDR3 DNA sequence: TGTGCCAGCAGTTATCGTGGGAGCTCCTACGAGCAGTACTTC. This codes for CASSYRGSSYEQYF.

The sample holds one count of this clone. The chain couples TRBV2 to TRBJ1-2; weak D call: TRBD1 (5 bases). The CDR3 length is 13 residues. Trimming left V 6 bases short and J 0 bases short, with 8 bases between. Germline V CDR1 and CDR2: SNHLY, FYNNEI. The CDR3 bases are TGTGCCAGCAGAACAGGAACTAACTATGGCTACACCTTC. Amino acids: CASRTGTNYGYTF.